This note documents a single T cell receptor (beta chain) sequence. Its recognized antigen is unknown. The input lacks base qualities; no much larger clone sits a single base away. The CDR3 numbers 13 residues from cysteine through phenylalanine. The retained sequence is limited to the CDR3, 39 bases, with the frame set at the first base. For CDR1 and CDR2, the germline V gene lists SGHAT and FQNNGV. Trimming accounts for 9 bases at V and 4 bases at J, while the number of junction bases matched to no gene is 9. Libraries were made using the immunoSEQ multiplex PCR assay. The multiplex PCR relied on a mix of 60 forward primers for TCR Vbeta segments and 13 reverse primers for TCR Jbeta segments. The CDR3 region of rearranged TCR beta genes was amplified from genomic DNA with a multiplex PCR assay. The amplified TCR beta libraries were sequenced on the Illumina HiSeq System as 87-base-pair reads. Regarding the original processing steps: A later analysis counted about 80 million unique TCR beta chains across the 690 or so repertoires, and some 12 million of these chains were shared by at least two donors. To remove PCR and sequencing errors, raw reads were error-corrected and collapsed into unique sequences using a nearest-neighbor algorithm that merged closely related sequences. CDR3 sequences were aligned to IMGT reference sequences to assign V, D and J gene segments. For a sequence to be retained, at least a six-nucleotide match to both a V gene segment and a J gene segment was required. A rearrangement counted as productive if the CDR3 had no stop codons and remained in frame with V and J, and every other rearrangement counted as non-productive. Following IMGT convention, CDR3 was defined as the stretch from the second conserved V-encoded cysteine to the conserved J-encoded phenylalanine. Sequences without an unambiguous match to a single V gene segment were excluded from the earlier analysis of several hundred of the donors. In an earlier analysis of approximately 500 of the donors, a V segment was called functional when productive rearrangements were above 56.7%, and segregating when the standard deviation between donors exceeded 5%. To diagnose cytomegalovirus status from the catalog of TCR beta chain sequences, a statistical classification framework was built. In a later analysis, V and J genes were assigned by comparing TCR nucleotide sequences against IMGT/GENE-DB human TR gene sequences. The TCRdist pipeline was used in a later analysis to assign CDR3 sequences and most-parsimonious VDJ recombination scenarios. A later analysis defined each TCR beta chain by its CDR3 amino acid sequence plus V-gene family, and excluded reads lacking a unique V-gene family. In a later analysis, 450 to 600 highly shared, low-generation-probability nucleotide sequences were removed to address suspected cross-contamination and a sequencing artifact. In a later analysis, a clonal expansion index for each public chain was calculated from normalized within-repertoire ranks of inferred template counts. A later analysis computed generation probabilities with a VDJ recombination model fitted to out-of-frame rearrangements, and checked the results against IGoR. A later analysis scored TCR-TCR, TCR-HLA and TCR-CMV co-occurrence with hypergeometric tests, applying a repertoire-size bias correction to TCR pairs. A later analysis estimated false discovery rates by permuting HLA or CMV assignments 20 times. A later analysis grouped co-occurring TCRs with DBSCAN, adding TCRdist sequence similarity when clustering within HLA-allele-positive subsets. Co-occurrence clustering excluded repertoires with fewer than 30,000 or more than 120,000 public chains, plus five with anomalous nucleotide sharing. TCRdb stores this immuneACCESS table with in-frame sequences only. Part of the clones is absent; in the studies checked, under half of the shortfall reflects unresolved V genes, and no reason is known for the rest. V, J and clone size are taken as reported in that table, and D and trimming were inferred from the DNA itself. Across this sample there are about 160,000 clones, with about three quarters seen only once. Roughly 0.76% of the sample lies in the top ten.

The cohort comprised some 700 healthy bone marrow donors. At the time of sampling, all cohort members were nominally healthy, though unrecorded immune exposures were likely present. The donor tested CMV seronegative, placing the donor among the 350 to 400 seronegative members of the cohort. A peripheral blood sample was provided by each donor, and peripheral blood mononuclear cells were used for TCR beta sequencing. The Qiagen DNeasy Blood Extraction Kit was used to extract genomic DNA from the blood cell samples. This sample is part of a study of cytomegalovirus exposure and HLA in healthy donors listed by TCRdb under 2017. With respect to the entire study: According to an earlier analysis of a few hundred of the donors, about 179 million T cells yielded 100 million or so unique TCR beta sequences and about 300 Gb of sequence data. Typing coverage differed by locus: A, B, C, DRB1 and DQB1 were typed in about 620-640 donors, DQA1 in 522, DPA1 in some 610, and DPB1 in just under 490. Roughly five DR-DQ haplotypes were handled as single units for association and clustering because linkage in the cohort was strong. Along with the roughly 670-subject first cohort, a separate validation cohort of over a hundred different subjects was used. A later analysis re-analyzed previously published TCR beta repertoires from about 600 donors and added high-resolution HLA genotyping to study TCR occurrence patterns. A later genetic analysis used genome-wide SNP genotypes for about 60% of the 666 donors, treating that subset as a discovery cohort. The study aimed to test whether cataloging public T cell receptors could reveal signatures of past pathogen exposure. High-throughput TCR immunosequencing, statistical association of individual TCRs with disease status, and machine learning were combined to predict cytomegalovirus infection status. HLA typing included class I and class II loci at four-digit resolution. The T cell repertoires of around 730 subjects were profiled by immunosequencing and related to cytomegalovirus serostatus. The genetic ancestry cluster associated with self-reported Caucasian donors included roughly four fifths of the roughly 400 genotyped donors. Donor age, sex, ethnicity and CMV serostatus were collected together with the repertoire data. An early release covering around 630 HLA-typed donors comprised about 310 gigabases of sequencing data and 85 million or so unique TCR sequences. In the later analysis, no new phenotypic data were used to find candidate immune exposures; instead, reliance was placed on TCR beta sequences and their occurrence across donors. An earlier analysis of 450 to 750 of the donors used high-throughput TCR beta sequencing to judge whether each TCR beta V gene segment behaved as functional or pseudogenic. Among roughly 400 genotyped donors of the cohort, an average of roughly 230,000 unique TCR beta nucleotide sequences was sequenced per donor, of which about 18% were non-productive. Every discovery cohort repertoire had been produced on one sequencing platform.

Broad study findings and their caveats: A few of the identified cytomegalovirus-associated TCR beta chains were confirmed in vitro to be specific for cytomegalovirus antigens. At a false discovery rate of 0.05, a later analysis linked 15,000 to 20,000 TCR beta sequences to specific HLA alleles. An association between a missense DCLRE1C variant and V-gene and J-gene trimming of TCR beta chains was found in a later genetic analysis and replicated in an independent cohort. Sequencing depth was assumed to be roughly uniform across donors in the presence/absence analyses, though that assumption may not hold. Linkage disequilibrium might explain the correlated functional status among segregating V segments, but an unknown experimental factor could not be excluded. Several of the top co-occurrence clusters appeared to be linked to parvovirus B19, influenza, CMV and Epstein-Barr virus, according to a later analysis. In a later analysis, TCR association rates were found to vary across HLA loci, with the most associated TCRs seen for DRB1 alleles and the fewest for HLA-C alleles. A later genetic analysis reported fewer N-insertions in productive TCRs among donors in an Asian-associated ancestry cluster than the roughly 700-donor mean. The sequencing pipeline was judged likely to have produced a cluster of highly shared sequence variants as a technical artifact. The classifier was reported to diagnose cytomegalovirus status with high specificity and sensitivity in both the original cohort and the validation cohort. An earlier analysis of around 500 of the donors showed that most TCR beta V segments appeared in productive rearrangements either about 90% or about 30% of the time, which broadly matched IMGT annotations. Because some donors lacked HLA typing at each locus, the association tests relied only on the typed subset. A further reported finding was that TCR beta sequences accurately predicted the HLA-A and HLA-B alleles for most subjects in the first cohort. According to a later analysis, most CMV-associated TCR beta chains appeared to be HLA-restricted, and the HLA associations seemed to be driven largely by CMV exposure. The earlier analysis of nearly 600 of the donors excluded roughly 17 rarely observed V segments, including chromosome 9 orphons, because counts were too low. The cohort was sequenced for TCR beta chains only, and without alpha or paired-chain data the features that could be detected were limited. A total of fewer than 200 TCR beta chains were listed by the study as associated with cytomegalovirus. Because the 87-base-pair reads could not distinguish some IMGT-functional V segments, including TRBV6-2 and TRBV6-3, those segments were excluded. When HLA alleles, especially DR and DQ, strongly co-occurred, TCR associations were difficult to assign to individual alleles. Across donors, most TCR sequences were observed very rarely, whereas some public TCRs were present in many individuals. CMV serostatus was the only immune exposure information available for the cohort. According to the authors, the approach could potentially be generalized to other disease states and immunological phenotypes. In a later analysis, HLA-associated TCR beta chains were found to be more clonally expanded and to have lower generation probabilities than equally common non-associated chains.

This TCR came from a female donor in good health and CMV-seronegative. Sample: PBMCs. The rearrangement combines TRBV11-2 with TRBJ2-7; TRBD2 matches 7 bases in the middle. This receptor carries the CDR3 CASSTSPSYEQYF. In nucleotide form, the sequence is TGTGCCAGTTCGACTAGCCCTAGTTACGAGCAGTACTTC.